Presented here are 24 T cell receptor beta chains from one specimen sequenced in a study of cytomegalovirus exposure and HLA in healthy donors (dated by TCRdb to the late 2010s). Library preparation used the immunoSEQ multiplex PCR assay. The multiplex PCR relied on a mix of 60 forward primers for TCR Vbeta segments and 13 reverse primers for TCR Jbeta segments. TCRdb holds this immuneACCESS table with in-frame rearrangements only. Some clones are missing; in checked studies, unresolved V genes explain under half, and the rest has no known cause. Counted in this sample were about 150,000 clones; approximately 80% of them appeared once. Around 5.6% of the sample lies in the top ten. Sample: PBMCs. These receptors originate from a woman aged 40-49 years in good health and CMV-seropositive.

The chain uses TRBV5-1 and TRBJ1-1; perhaps TRBD1 as D (5 bases). The CDR3 has 14 amino acids. Looked up from germline, CDR1 is SGHRS and CDR2 is YFSETQ. V was pared by 3 bases and J by 4 bases, with 13 bases between. The CDR3 spells CASSYETVSTEAFF. In DNA, the CDR3 is TGCGCCAGCAGCTATGAGACAGTTTCCACTGAAGCTTTCTTT.

This clone came up a few times. The chain is built from TRBV9 and TRBJ1-1; 8 bases are shared with TRBD1. Germline V gives CDR1 SGDLS, CDR2 YYNGEE. Trimming removed 3 bases from V and 1 base from J; junction bases left unmatched: 11. The CDR3 extends over 17 amino acids. This CDR3 reads CASSARQGPGGNTEAFF. The CDR3 nucleotides read TGTGCCAGCAGCGCAAGACAGGGGCCAGGGGGGAACACTGAAGCTTTCTTT.

V usage is TRBV28 and J usage is TRBJ1-1; no clear D gene. Trimming stripped 6 bases from V and 5 bases from J, with 13 bases between. Germline CDR1 MDHEN, CDR2 SYDVKM. The CDR3 extends over 13 amino acids. The CDR3 is CASSTSLRTEAFF. CDR3 sequence (DNA): TGTGCCAGCAGCACGAGCCTGAGGACTGAAGCTTTCTTT.

This chain links TRBV5-1 with TRBJ2-7; 9 bases are a match to TRBD2. This CDR3 is 14 amino acids long. J was trimmed by 0 bases and V by 5 bases; bases with no gene match: 3. The germline CDR1 and CDR2 sequences are SGHRS and YFSETQ. The CDR3 sequence is CASSLSGSSYEQYF. The CDR3 DNA reads TGCGCCAGCAGTCTTAGCGGGAGCTCCTACGAGCAGTACTTC.

The V and J genes are TRBV2 and TRBJ2-1; 10 bases align to TRBD1. From germline, CDR1 is SNHLY and CDR2 FYNNEI. V lost 7 bases and J lost 9; bases outside the gene matches: 9. The CDR3 length is 14 residues. The CDR3 sequence is CASIHPTGGSEQFF. DNA of the CDR3: TGTGCCAGCATCCACCCGACAGGGGGCAGTGAGCAGTTCTTC.

This clone was seen a few times. The genes are TRBV28 and TRBJ1-2; 10 bases agree with TRBD1. CDR1 is MDHEN and CDR2 is SYDVKM in the germline V gene. The J segment lost 9 bases and the V segment lost 5 bases, leaving 9 bases of the junction unmatched. There are 14 residues in the CDR3. CDR3 bases: TGTGCCAGCAGTGCCCCGGGACAGGGGAGGCGCTACACCTTC. Protein product: CASSAPGQGRRYTF.

V is TRBV10-2 and J is TRBJ2-1, with 10 bases that match TRBD2. Germline V CDR1 and CDR2: WSHSY, SAAADI. The CDR3 loop spans 18 amino acids. The junction had 19 bases not matched to a gene; V was cut back by 8 bases and J by 6 bases. CDR3 loop: CASRGQGRLAGVPNEQFF. The CDR3 nucleotides read TGCGCCAGCCGAGGACAGGGCCGGCTAGCGGGAGTTCCCAATGAGCAGTTCTTC.

The V and J genes are TRBV9 and TRBJ2-3; 8 bases map to TRBD1. The J segment lost 4 bases and the V segment lost 3 bases, leaving 4 bases of the junction unmatched. Germline CDR1 SGDLS, CDR2 YYNGEE. This CDR3 has 14 residues. The CDR3 region is CASSGDRNSDTQYF. In DNA, the CDR3 is TGTGCCAGCAGCGGGGACAGGAATTCAGATACGCAGTATTTT.

The sample holds a few counts of this clone. The J gene is TRBJ2-7, the V gene TRBV10-1, with 14 bases lining up with TRBD2. With 2 bases clipped from V and 5 bases from J, the junction kept 5 bases outside the gene matches. The germline CDR1 and CDR2 sequences are WNHNN and SYGVQD (reference sequence). This CDR3 spans 16 amino acids. CDR3 nucleotides: TGCGCCAGCAGTGAGCGGGGACTAGCGGGGGCCAACGAGCAGTACTTC. This codes for CASSERGLAGANEQYF.

This clone was recorded a few times. CDR3 protein: CASSPRTTSGRETQYF. The CDR3 DNA follows: TGTGCCAGCAGTCCTAGAACGACTAGCGGGCGAGAGACCCAGTACTTC. This chain uses TRBV27 with TRBJ2-5; 10 bases are a match to TRBD2. Per germline, CDR1 MNHEY and CDR2 SMNVEV (reference sequence). The CDR3 spans 16 residues. The V segment lost 5 bases and the J segment 4 bases; nucleotides outside the gene matches: 10.

V usage is TRBV10-3 and J usage is TRBJ2-3; no clear D gene. This CDR3 region has 15 residues. Germline loops: CDR1 ENHRY, CDR2 SYGVKD. Trimming removed 2 bases at V and 0 bases at J, with 9 bases between. The CDR3 nucleotides read TGTGCCATCAGTGAGCCCCAGACTAGCACAGATACGCAGTATTTT. Translation gives CAISEPQTSTDTQYF.

The V and J genes are TRBV11-2 and TRBJ2-1, with TRBD2 identical over 10 bases. This CDR3 region has 19 residues. Germline lookup yields CDR1 SGHAT and CDR2 FQNNGV. V dropped 2 bases and J dropped 4; count of bases not matched to a gene: 14. CDR3 sequence reads: CASSLTRTSGLPEYNEQFF. CDR3 coding DNA: TGTGCCAGCAGCTTAACCCGGACTAGCGGACTCCCCGAATACAATGAGCAGTTCTTC.

The V call is TRBV4-1, the J call TRBJ2-1; TRBD2 matches 10 bases. The CDR3 is 17 amino acids. Per germline, CDR1 MGHRA and CDR2 YSYEKL. The V gene end was trimmed by 0 bases and the J gene end by 2 bases; junction bases not matched to a gene: 4. CDR3 sequence: CASSQDKTSGPYNEQFF. The CDR3 nucleotides read TGCGCCAGCAGCCAAGATAAGACTAGCGGGCCCTACAATGAGCAGTTCTTC.

This chain links TRBV27 with TRBJ2-7, with 9 nucleotides matching TRBD1. V shed 2 bases, J shed 4 bases, and the junction held 6 bases outside the gene matches. The germline CDR1 and CDR2 sequences are MNHEY and SMNVEV (reference sequence). CDR3 length equals 15 residues. The CDR3 region has the DNA TGTGCCAGCAGTTTACGGACAGGGGAAATGTACGAGCAGTACTTC. Its protein is CASSLRTGEMYEQYF.

The chain combines TRBV30 with TRBJ2-5, with 10 bases that match TRBD1. Trimming took 4 bases from V and 5 from J; bases not matched to a gene: 7. The CDR3 spans 14 residues. The germline CDR1 and CDR2 sequences are GTSNPN and SVGIG (reference sequence). DNA of the CDR3: TGTGCCTGGAAGGTGGGACAGGGGACGGAGACCCAGTACTTC. It encodes CAWKVGQGTETQYF.

This chain uses TRBV30 with TRBJ1-5; no reliable D call. V lost 0 bases and J 4 bases, leaving 7 bases between the germline ends. Germline CDR1 GTSNPN, CDR2 SVGIG (reference sequence). The CDR3 consists of 13 residues. CDR3 in DNA: TGTGCCTGGAGTGTAGAGTTTAATCAGCCCCAGCATTTT. It specifies CAWSVEFNQPQHF.

The J gene is TRBJ2-3, the V gene TRBV11-2; D remains ambiguous. Germline V gene sequence: CDR1 SGHAT, CDR2 FQNNGV. Trimming removed 0 bases at V and 2 bases at J, with 18 bases between. This CDR3 spans 18 amino acids. The CDR3 reads CASSLDPFAVLLTDTQYF. In DNA, the CDR3 is TGTGCCAGCAGCTTAGATCCCTTTGCGGTACTACTCACAGATACGCAGTATTTT.

CDR3 residues: CASTSGGGGRTDTQYF. The CDR3 coding sequence is TGTGCCAGCACTAGCGGGGGTGGGGGCCGCACAGATACGCAGTATTTT. This rearrangement joins TRBV14 to TRBJ2-3; 10 bases match TRBD2. Unmatched junction bases numbered 8, after V lost 7 bases and J lost 1 base. The germline CDR1 and CDR2 sequences are SGHDN and FVKESK. This CDR3 region has 16 residues.

This rearrangement joins TRBV5-1 to TRBJ2-1, with 12 bases identical to TRBD1. Per the germline V gene, CDR1 is SGHRS and CDR2 is YFSETQ. CDR3 size: 14 residues. The V segment lost 4 bases and the J segment 9 bases; nucleotides outside the gene matches: 5. The chain's CDR3 is CASSPGTGGLEQFF. CDR3 bases: TGCGCCAGCAGCCCCGGGACAGGGGGCCTTGAGCAGTTCTTC.

CDR3 in amino acids: CASSVGTSYGYTF. The CDR3, as DNA: TGTGCCAGCAGCGTTGGCACCTCATATGGCTACACCTTC. The V call is TRBV9, the J call TRBJ1-2, with D unresolved. This CDR3 contains 13 residues. Germline CDR1 and CDR2: SGDLS and YYNGEE. Trimming removed 2 bases at V and 5 bases at J, with 10 bases between.

This clone was seen once. V usage is TRBV14 and J usage is TRBJ1-3, with D possibly TRBD1 on 5 matching bases. Trimming removed 4 bases at V and 0 bases at J, with 16 bases between. The V gene's germline CDR1 is SGHDN and CDR2 FVKESK. CDR3 length: 17 residues. This CDR3 reads CASSPERRALSGNTIYF. In DNA form, the CDR3 reads TGTGCCAGCAGCCCCGAACGCAGGGCCCTCTCTGGAAACACCATATATTTT. The variable domain in full, completed from reference TRBV14 and TRBJ1-3, reads EAGVTQFPSHSVIEKGQTVTLRCDPISGHDNLYWYRRVMGKEIKFLLHFVKESKQDESGMPNNRFLAERTGGTYSTLKVQPAELEDSGVYFCASSPERRALSGNTIYFGEGSWLTVV.

V is TRBV5-1 and J is TRBJ2-7; 8 bases fit TRBD2. V lost 5 bases to trimming and J lost 1 base; unmatched junction nucleotides: 5. Germline V gene data show CDR1 as SGHRS and CDR2 as YFSETQ. The CDR3 has 14 residues. The CDR3 coding sequence is TGCGCCAGCAGGATTAGCGGGGATTCCTACGAGCAGTACTTC. Its protein product is CASRISGDSYEQYF.

The genes are TRBV18 and TRBJ1-2; 8 bases align to TRBD1. V lost 11 bases to trimming and J lost 4 bases; unmatched junction nucleotides: 9. The CDR3 consists of 13 residues. The V gene's germline CDR1 is KGHSH and CDR2 LQKENI. The CDR3, as DNA: TGTGCCTCCTCTGCAGGGGGCTTCTATGGCTACACCTTC. Amino acid sequence: CASSAGGFYGYTF.

V is TRBV11-3 and J is TRBJ2-6, with no clear D. Germline lookup yields CDR1 SGHNT and CDR2 YENEEA. The CDR3 has 17 amino acids. The V gene lost 5 bases and the J gene lost 0 bases, with 14 bases spanning the gap. In DNA form, the CDR3 reads TGTGCCAGCAGCGGGCAGTTCTTTAGCTCTGGGGCCAACGTCCTGACTTTC. Translated: CASSGQFFSSGANVLTF.